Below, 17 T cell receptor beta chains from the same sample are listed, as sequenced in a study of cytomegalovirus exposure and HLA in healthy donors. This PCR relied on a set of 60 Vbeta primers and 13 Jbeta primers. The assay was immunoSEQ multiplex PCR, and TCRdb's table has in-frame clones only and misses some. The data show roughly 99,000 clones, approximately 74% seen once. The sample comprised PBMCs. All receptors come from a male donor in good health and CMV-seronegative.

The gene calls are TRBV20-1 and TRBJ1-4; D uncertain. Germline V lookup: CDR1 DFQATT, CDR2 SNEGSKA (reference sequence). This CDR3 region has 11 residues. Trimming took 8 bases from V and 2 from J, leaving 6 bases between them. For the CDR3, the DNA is TGCAGTACCTACACTAATGAAAAACTGTTTTTT. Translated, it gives CSTYTNEKLFF.

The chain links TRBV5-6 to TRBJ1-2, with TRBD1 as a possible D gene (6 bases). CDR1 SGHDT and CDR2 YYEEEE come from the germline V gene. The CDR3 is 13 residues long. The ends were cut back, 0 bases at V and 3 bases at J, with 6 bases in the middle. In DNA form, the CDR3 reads TGTGCCAGCAGCTTGGACAGGGACTATGGCTACACCTTC. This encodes CASSLDRDYGYTF.

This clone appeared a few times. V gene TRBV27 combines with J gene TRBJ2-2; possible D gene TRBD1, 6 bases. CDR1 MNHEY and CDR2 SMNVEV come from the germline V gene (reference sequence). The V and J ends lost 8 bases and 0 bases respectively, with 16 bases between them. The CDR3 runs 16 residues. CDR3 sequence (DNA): TGTGCCAGCCGAAAAACCGGGACATCGAACACCGGGGAGCTGTTTTTT. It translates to CASRKTGTSNTGELFF.

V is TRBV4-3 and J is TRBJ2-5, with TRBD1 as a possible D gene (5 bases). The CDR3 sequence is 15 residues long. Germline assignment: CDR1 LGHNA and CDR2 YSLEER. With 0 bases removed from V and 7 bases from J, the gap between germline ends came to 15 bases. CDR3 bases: TGCGCCAGCAGCCAAGATCAGGGCAGGGCCGGGACCCAGTACTTC. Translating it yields CASSQDQGRAGTQYF.

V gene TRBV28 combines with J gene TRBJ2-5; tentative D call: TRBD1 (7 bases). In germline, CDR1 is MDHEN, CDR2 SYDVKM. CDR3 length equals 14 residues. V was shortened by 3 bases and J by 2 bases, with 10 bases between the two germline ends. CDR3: CASSFGGQQETQYF. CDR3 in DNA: TGTGCCAGCAGTTTCGGGGGACAGCAAGAGACCCAGTACTTC.

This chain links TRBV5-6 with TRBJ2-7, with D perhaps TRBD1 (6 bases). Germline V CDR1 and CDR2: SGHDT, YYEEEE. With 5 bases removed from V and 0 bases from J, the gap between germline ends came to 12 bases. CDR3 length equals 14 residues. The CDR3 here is CASSIQGSSYEQYF. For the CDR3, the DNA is TGTGCCAGCAGTATCCAGGGGAGCTCCTACGAGCAGTACTTC.

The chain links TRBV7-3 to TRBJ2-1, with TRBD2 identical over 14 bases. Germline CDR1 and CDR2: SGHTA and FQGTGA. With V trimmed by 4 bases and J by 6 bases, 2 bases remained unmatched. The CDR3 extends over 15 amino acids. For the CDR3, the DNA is TGTGCCAGCAGCTCGGGACTAGCGGGAGTCAATGAGCAGTTCTTC. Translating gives CASSSGLAGVNEQFF.

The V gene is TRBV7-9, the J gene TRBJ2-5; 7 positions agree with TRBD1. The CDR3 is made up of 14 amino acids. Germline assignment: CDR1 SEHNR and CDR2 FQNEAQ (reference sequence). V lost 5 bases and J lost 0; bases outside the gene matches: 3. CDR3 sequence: CASSQDRYQETQYF. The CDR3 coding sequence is TGTGCCAGCAGCCAGGACAGGTACCAAGAGACCCAGTACTTC.

CDR3 DNA sequence: TGTGCCAGCAGTTTCTCCAGGGGGAGCGAGCAGTACTTC. This translates into CASSFSRGSEQYF. The rearrangement joins TRBV27 to TRBJ2-7, with 7 bases identical to TRBD1. CDR1 is MNHEY and CDR2 is SMNVEV in the germline V gene (reference sequence). This CDR3 contains 13 residues. The J segment lost 6 bases and the V segment lost 3 bases, leaving 5 bases of the junction unmatched.

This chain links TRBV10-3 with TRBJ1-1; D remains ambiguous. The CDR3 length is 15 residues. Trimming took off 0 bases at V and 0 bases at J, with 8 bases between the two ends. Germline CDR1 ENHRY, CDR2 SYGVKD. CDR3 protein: CAISESARMNTEAFF. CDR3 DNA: TGTGCCATCAGTGAGTCGGCCAGGATGAACACTGAAGCTTTCTTT.

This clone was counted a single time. The CDR3 bases are TGTGCCAGCAGTTTTCTTCGGGGGGGTTGGGGTGGGACCACTGAAGCTTTCTTT. Translation: CASSFLRGGWGGTTEAFF. This rearrangement joins TRBV27 to TRBJ1-1; maybe TRBD1 (5 bases). Deletions cut 3 bases from V and 4 bases from J, with 24 bases between. Germline assignment: CDR1 MNHEY and CDR2 SMNVEV (reference sequence). The CDR3 consists of 18 residues.

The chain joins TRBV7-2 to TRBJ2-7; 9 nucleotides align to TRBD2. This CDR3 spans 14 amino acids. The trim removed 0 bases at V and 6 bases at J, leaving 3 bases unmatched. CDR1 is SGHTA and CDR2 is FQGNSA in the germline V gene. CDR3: CASSLALAGTEQYF. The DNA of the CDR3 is TGTGCCAGCAGCTTAGCGCTAGCGGGAACCGAGCAGTACTTC.

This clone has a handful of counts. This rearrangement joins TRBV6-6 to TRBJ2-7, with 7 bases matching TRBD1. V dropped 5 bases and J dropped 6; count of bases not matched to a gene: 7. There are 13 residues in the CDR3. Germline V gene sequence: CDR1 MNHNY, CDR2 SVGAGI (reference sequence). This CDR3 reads CASSPGGFGEQYF. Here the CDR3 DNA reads TGTGCCAGCAGTCCAGGGGGTTTCGGCGAGCAGTACTTC.

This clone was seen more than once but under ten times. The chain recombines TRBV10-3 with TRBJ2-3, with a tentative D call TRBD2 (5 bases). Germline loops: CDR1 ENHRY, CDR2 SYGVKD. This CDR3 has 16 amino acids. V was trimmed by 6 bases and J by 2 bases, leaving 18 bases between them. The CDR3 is CAIRAKRSGNTDTQYF. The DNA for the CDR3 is TGTGCCATCAGGGCCAAGAGGTCGGGAAACACAGATACGCAGTATTTT.

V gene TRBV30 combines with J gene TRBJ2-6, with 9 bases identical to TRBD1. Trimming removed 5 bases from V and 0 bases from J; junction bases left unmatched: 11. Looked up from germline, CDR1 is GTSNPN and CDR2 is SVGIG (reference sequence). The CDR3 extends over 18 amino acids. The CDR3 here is CAWGGRGQGHSGANVLTF. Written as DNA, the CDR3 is TGTGCCTGGGGGGGGAGGGGACAGGGACACTCTGGGGCCAACGTCCTGACTTTC.

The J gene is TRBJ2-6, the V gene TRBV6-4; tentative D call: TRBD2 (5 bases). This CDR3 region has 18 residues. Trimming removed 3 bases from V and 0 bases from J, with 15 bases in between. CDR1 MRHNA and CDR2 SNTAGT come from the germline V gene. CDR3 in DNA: TGTGCCAGCAGTGAAAGTTTACACGGACTCTCTGGGGCCAACGTCCTGACTTTC. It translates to CASSESLHGLSGANVLTF.

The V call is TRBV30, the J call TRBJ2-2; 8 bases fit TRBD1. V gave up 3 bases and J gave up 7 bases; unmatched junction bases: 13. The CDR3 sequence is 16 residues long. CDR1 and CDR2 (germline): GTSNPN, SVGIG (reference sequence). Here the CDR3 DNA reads TGTGCCTGGAGATCCCCACTCCGGGACAGGCACGGGGAGCTGTTTTTT. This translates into CAWRSPLRDRHGELFF.